Listed below are T cell receptor beta chains from one sample, sequenced in a study of technical replicates of blood from four donors. The table came from immunoSEQ multiplex PCR; TCRdb's copy has only in-frame clones and leaves some out. The table lists 45,000 to 60,000 clones, roughly 86% of them singletons. The sequenced sample consisted of PBMCs. The receptors were gathered from a human donor in good health. Some clones in this sample may be carry-over from other donors' samples. Both conserved end residues are part of each CDR3. Each record gives: D gene, clone size, V gene, J gene, CDR3 protein, CDR3 DNA. A D gene is named only where the DNA matches it firmly. Part of the rows lack a size; the others show once, few, many or a class for expanded clones.

TRBD2	NA	TRBV7-6	TRBJ2-7	CASSLVVGGDHEQYF	TGTGCCAGCAGCTTAGTGGTCGGGGGGGACCACGAGCAGTACTTC
TRBD2	few	TRBV7-2	TRBJ2-3	CASSLGQTSGGTGTQYF	TGTGCCAGCAGCTTAGGACAGACTAGCGGGGGGACGGGTACGCAGTATTTT
NA	NA	TRBV7-2	TRBJ2-7	CASSPTSYYEQYF	TGTGCCAGCAGCCCAACTTCCTACTACGAGCAGTACTTC
NA	NA	TRBV27	TRBJ1-1	CASSRHDNFEAFF	TGTGCCAGCAGCCGACATGACAACTTTGAAGCTTTCTTT
NA	NA	TRBV2	TRBJ2-7	CASSEGGGRYEQYF	TGTGCCAGCAGTGAAGGTGGGGGCCGTTACGAGCAGTACTTC
TRBD1	NA	TRBV4-3	TRBJ1-4	CASSQNYGTGGEKLFF	TGCGCCAGCAGCCAAAACTACGGGACAGGGGGTGAAAAACTGTTTTTT
TRBD1	NA	TRBV4-3	TRBJ1-4	CASSPGTVNEKLFF	TGCGCCAGCAGCCCCGGGACAGTAAATGAAAAACTGTTTTTT
NA	NA	TRBV5-6	TRBJ2-1	CASSLGRGQFF	TGTGCCAGCAGCTTGGGGCGAGGGCAGTTCTTC
NA	NA	TRBV5-6	TRBJ1-1	CASSLGGAPTEAFF	TGTGCCAGCAGCCTGGGCGGGGCGCCCACTGAAGCTTTCTTT
TRBD1	few	TRBV11-2	TRBJ1-2	CASSRIQGTYGYTF	TGTGCCAGCAGCCGAATACAGGGGACCTATGGCTACACCTTC
NA	NA	TRBV6-6	TRBJ2-3	CASSGSTDTQYF	TGTGCCAGTTCCGGGAGCACAGATACGCAGTATTTT
TRBD2	NA	TRBV19	TRBJ2-3	CASSIGRGGTDTQYF	TGTGCCAGTAGTATAGGGCGGGGGGGCACAGATACGCAGTATTTT
NA	NA	TRBV4-1	TRBJ1-5	CASSLRSTDNNQPQHF	TGCGCCAGCAGCCTAAGATCGACAGACAACAATCAGCCCCAGCATTTT
TRBD1	NA	TRBV5-5	TRBJ1-1	CASSLSGGLAEAFF	TGTGCCAGCAGCTTATCAGGGGGACTGGCTGAAGCTTTCTTT
NA	few	TRBV5-4	TRBJ1-1	CASSYGRRAEAFF	TGTGCCAGCAGCTATGGCAGGCGGGCTGAAGCTTTCTTT
TRBD1	NA	TRBV18	TRBJ2-7	CASSHKDRVAYEQYF	TGTGCCAGCTCACACAAGGACAGGGTGGCCTACGAGCAGTACTTC
NA	NA	TRBV2	TRBJ2-7	CASRRGGYEQYF	TGTGCCAGCCGTAGGGGGGGCTACGAGCAGTACTTC
NA	NA	TRBV30	TRBJ2-5	CAWSVLLGTGTQYF	TGTGCCTGGAGTGTACTTCTTGGCACGGGGACCCAGTACTTC
NA	NA	TRBV5-6	TRBJ1-5	CASSLANNQPQHF	TGTGCCAGCAGCTTGGCCAACAATCAGCCCCAGCATTTT
NA	NA	TRBV5-6	TRBJ2-7	CASSSFYEQYF	TGTGCCAGCAGCTCCTTTTACGAGCAGTACTTC
NA	NA	TRBV29-1	TRBJ1-1	CSVPDTEAFF	TGCAGCGTTCCGGACACTGAAGCTTTCTTT
TRBD1	NA	TRBV11-3	TRBJ2-2	CASSLLRDSRGSLYPGLFF	TGTGCCAGCAGTTTACTAAGGGACAGCCGAGGAAGCCTCTACCCAGGGCTGTTTTTT
TRBD2	NA	TRBV7-9	TRBJ2-7	CASKVSSGTYEQYF	TGTGCCAGCAAAGTCTCTAGCGGGACCTACGAGCAGTACTTC